Shown below are 23 T cell receptor beta chains from a single sample sequenced in a study of CD8 T cells in ankylosing spondylitis. Study observations and caveats: A TCR beta motif of fewer than ten highly homologous variants appeared characteristic of ankylosing spondylitis blood.

Their recognized antigens are unknown. MiXCR was run by TCRdb on the 5' RACE reads, yielding one entry per CDR3 protein. Among around 490,000 distinct CDR3 sequences listed, less than 6% were seen once. Material for sequencing was blood, either unsorted or a sorted T cell fraction (not recorded which). Receptors originate from a male donor with ankylosing spondylitis.

This clonotype was seen many times. The chain links TRBV28 to TRBJ2-7; 11 bases line up with TRBD2. The germline V gene encodes CDR1 MDHEN and CDR2 SYDVKM. J was trimmed by 3 bases and V by 4 bases; bases with no gene match: 5. The CDR3 is made up of 15 amino acids. CDR3 in amino acids: CASSSLAGGFYEQYF. The CDR3 DNA is TGTGCCAGCAGTTCCCTAGCGGGGGGTTTCTACGAGCAGTACTTC. The complete variable domain, with remaining parts taken from reference TRBV28 and TRBJ2-7, reads DVKVTQSSRYLVKRTGEKVFLECVQDMDHENMFWYRQDPGLGLRLIYFSYDVKMKEKGDIPEGYSVSREKKERFSLILESASTNQTSMYLCASSSLAGGFYEQYFGPGTRLTVT.

This clonotype was detected many times. The V gene is TRBV29-1, the J gene TRBJ1-1; the D is unclear. Germline CDR1 is SQVTM and CDR2 is ANQGSEA. The length of the CDR3 is 13 residues. The V gene lost 1 base and the J gene lost 4 bases, with 10 bases spanning the gap. The CDR3 sequence is CSVEGQYTTEAFF. The CDR3 nucleotides are TGCAGCGTTGAAGGTCAATATACCACTGAAGCTTTCTTT.

This clonotype has at least ten counts. The chain recombines TRBV29-1 with TRBJ1-1; D is uncertain. Germline V gene lookup returns CDR1 SQVTM and CDR2 ANQGSEA. Trimming took off 2 bases at V and 0 bases at J, with 16 bases between the two ends. The CDR3 is made up of 16 amino acids. As DNA, the CDR3 is TGCAGCGTTGAATGGCACAGTCAGGAGTTGAACACTGAAGCTTTCTTT. The encoded protein is CSVEWHSQELNTEAFF.

V and J are TRBV3-1 and TRBJ2-5; no clear D. Germline V gene sequence: CDR1 LGHDT, CDR2 YNNKEL (reference sequence). The CDR3 is 14 residues long. The V end was cut by 6 bases, the J end by 3 bases, with 14 bases between. CDR3 in DNA: TGTGCCAGCAGGACTGCCGGTGGTGAAGAGACCCAGTACTTC. Translated: CASRTAGGEETQYF.

This clonotype was seen many times. The chain is built from TRBV20-1 and TRBJ2-7, with TRBD2 matching over 12 bases. This CDR3 has 13 amino acids. V lost 4 bases, J lost 5 bases, and 3 bases stayed unmatched. Germline V lookup: CDR1 DFQATT, CDR2 SNEGSKA (reference sequence). CDR3 nucleotides: TGCAGTGCTACGAGGACTAGCGGGAACGAGCAGTACTTC. Its translation is CSATRTSGNEQYF.

This clonotype was observed at least ten times. Here the CDR3 omits its conserved ending phenylalanine or tryptophan, so a read error is the likely source. The chain combines TRBV4-3 with TRBJ2-1; a weak D match, TRBD1 (5 bases). The germline V gene encodes CDR1 LGHNA and CDR2 YSLEER. CDR3 length equals 14 residues. V dropped 4 bases and J dropped 5 bases, with 12 bases sitting between them. CDR3 nucleotide sequence: TGCGCCAGCAGCCCCTGGAACAGGAACAATGAGCAGTTCTTG. It codes for CASSPWNRNNEQFL.

This clonotype has a handful of counts. CDR3 sequence reads: CASSSYSSSNTEAFF. CDR3 sequence (DNA): TGTGCCAGCAGCTCCTACAGTAGCTCAAACACTGAAGCTTTCTTT. The chain couples TRBV11-2 to TRBJ1-1; the D is unclear. The germline V gene encodes CDR1 SGHAT and CDR2 FQNNGV. The CDR3 length is 15 residues. Trimming cost V 4 bases and J 2 bases, with 14 bases left between them.

This clonotype has ten or more counts. V is TRBV6-6 and J is TRBJ2-1; 9 bases line up with TRBD2. The CDR3 is 11 amino acids. V was clipped by 5 bases and J by 16 bases; unmatched bases: 6. Germline V gene sequence: CDR1 MNHNY, CDR2 SVGAGI (reference sequence). In nucleotides, the CDR3 is TGTGCCAGCAGTCCCGGGACTAGCTTCTTCTTC. Protein: CASSPGTSFFF.

This clonotype has a count of ten or more. This sequence joins TRBV5-1 and TRBJ1-1, with D tentatively TRBD1 (5 bases). V dropped 5 bases and J dropped 3 bases, with 11 bases sitting between them. This CDR3 has 13 residues. Germline V lookup: CDR1 SGHRS, CDR2 YFSETQ. The CDR3 is CASSLDSHTEAFF. CDR3 nucleotide sequence: TGCGCCAGCAGTCTTGACAGCCACACTGAAGCTTTCTTT.

This clonotype has just a few counts. V gene TRBV20-1 combines with J gene TRBJ2-7; the D gene could be TRBD1 or TRBD2 (5 bases each). The germline V and J ends were trimmed by 3 bases and 0 bases, with 18 bases remaining between them. Germline V lookup: CDR1 DFQATT, CDR2 SNEGSKA (reference sequence). This CDR3 has 16 residues. CDR3 residues: CSARPTPAGSSYEQYF. The DNA for the CDR3 is TGCAGTGCTAGGCCCACCCCGGCAGGGAGCTCCTACGAGCAGTACTTC.

This clonotype was picked up many times. V gene TRBV20-1 combines with J gene TRBJ1-5, with TRBD1 matching 10 bases. J was trimmed by 5 bases and V by 3 bases; bases with no gene match: 10. The CDR3 is 16 residues long. CDR1 and CDR2 (germline): DFQATT, SNEGSKA (reference sequence). The CDR3, as DNA: TGCAGTGCTAGGGACAGGGGGACGGGGGCTCATCAGCCCCAGCATTTT. Protein: CSARDRGTGAHQPQHF.

This clonotype occurred many times. In DNA, the CDR3 is TGCGCCAGCAGCTCCGCCGCCACTAGCGGGAACACCGGGGAGCTGTTTTTT. Amino acids: CASSSAATSGNTGELFF. This chain uses TRBV5-1 with TRBJ2-2, with TRBD2 matching over 8 bases. This CDR3 comprises 17 residues. Germline CDR1 SGHRS, CDR2 YFSETQ. The ends lost 3 bases at V and 1 base at J; junction bases unmatched: 8. Full variable domain (remainder filled in from reference TRBV5-1 and TRBJ2-2): KAGVTQTPRYLIKTRGQQVTLSCSPISGHRSVSWYQQTPGQGLQFLFEYFSETQRNKGNFPGRFSGRQFSNSRSEMNVSTLELGDSALYLCASSSAATSGNTGELFFGEGSRLTVL.

The chain employs TRBV28 and TRBJ1-1, with D possibly being TRBD1 (5 bases). V gave up 7 bases and J gave up 4 bases, with 19 bases separating them. This CDR3 spans 15 amino acids. Germline assignment: CDR1 MDHEN and CDR2 SYDVKM. CDR3 nucleotide sequence: TGTGCCAGCACCTCTGGGGCATGGTTTATCACTGAAGCTTTCTTT. Translation: CASTSGAWFITEAFF.

This clonotype was picked up a small number of times. This rearrangement joins TRBV7-2 to TRBJ1-2, with D uncertain. The germline CDR1 and CDR2 sequences are SGHTA and FQGNSA. This CDR3 is 15 amino acids long. Trimming cost V 0 bases and J 4 bases, with 12 bases left between them. The CDR3 loop is CASSLAAARGYGYTF. CDR3 in DNA: TGTGCCAGCAGCTTAGCGGCGGCGCGGGGCTATGGCTACACCTTC.

This clonotype was detected ten times or more. The CDR3 is CASSVGRIGIASPDTQYF. Written as DNA, the CDR3 is TGTGCCAGCAGCGTCGGAAGAATTGGTATCGCGTCGCCAGATACGCAGTATTTT. The gene calls are TRBV11-1 and TRBJ2-3; D is unresolved. From germline, CDR1 is SGHAT and CDR2 FQDESV (reference sequence). With 5 bases removed from V and 4 bases from J, the gap between germline ends came to 25 bases. The CDR3 is 18 amino acids.

The table lists this clonotype with many counts. The gene calls are TRBV20-1 and TRBJ1-6, with D possibly TRBD1 on 5 matching bases. Germline CDR1 DFQATT, CDR2 SNEGSKA (reference sequence). The CDR3 covers 12 residues. Trimming removed 3 bases from V and 10 bases from J, with 10 bases in between. The CDR3 nucleotides read TGCAGTGCTAGGAGGGGTGAATCACCCCTCCACTTT. It encodes CSARRGESPLHF.

This sequence joins TRBV7-2 and TRBJ2-1; weak D call: TRBD2 (5 bases). This CDR3 contains 15 residues. Germline-derived CDR1 and CDR2 are SGHTA and FQGNSA. The V end lost 2 bases, the J end lost 4 bases, and 12 bases lay between the germline ends. The CDR3 DNA sequence: TGTGCCAGCAGCTTAATTTTAGCGCCTTACAATGAGCAGTTCTTC. Residues: CASSLILAPYNEQFF.

In this sample, this clonotype turned up many times. V usage is TRBV20-1 and J usage is TRBJ2-7; D is unresolved. Germline V gene sequence: CDR1 DFQATT, CDR2 SNEGSKA (reference sequence). The CDR3 runs to 11 residues. Trimming cost V 5 bases and J 3 bases, with 8 bases left between them. CDR3 in DNA: TGCAGTGCTCTCGCACACTACGAGCAGTACTTC. It translates to CSALAHYEQYF.

This clonotype was seen repeatedly, ten times or more. The genes are TRBV7-2 and TRBJ2-3, with 11 positions matching TRBD2. Looked up from germline, CDR1 is SGHTA and CDR2 is FQGNSA. J lost 6 bases, V lost 6 bases, and 8 bases had no gene match. The CDR3 runs to 15 residues. CDR3 sequence (DNA): TGTGCCAGCAGTCTTAGCGGGGGGGTTGGGGATACGCAGTATTTT. Translating it yields CASSLSGGVGDTQYF.

This clonotype was seen more than once but under ten times. J is TRBJ2-2 and V is TRBV5-1; D unresolved. The V end was cut by 4 bases, the J end by 1 base, with 8 bases between. The CDR3 length is 14 residues. In germline, CDR1 is SGHRS, CDR2 YFSETQ. DNA for the CDR3: TGCGCCAGCAGCCCCCAACGGAACACCGGGGAGCTGTTTTTT. It codes for CASSPQRNTGELFF.

This clonotype was seen at least ten times. The chain links TRBV15 to TRBJ2-7; 9 bases are a match to TRBD1. CDR1 is LNHNV, CDR2 YYDKDF, per germline (reference sequence). The CDR3 totals 15 residues. Trimming took 6 bases from V and 0 from J; bases not matched to a gene: 6. CDR3 DNA sequence: TGTGCCACCAGACGGGGACAGGGCCTCTCCTACGAGCAGTACTTC. It encodes CATRRGQGLSYEQYF.

This clonotype was recorded many times. The DNA is omitted, as the CDR3 cannot be located on it reliably, and the CDR3 follows TCRdb's listing. The rearrangement links TRBV29-1 to TRBJ1-3; TRBD1 is taken as the D call from the table, unchecked against the DNA. The CDR3 adds up to 14 amino acids, both ends counted. From germline, CDR1 is SQVTM and CDR2 ANQGSEA. The CDR3 is CSVRFGGFGNTIYF.

This clonotype was seen ten or more times. This chain links TRBV5-1 with TRBJ2-2, with TRBD1 matching over 7 bases. CDR1 is SGHRS and CDR2 is YFSETQ in the germline V gene. V shed 2 bases and J 1 base; nucleotides not matched to a gene: 2. The length of the CDR3 is 15 residues. The CDR3 here is CASSFGTVNTGELFF. CDR3 sequence (DNA): TGCGCCAGCAGCTTCGGGACAGTGAACACCGGGGAGCTGTTTTTT.